One and the same sample provided the 18 T cell receptor beta chains below, sequenced in a study of persistence of HIV-infected CD4 T cells. The antigens these receptors bind are not known. This was the immunoSEQ version 4 assay in survey mode. The data were produced by immunoSEQ multiplex PCR, yet TCRdb's version contains in-frame clones alone and is incomplete. This sample has 45,000 or so clones; about 88% occur once, and the top ten carry more than 0.4%. This nonspecific control used anti-CD3/anti-CD28 bead stimulation of CD4+ T cells. CD4+ T cells upregulating both CD40 ligand and CD69 were sorted as responding cells. The sequences come from CD4+ T cells sorted from PBMCs after roughly 18-hour stimulation, collected from a patient who received antiretroviral therapy. The receptors come from an adult woman with HIV who was CMV-seropositive.

The table lists this clone with a count of one. V and J are TRBV5-4 and TRBJ2-5; 7 bases are shared with TRBD1. The V gene's germline CDR1 is SGHNT and CDR2 YYREEE (reference sequence). Germline trimming cut 2 bases from V and 1 base from J; bases unmatched to any gene: 11. The CDR3 has 17 amino acids. As DNA, the CDR3 is TGTGCCAGCAGCTTACCACAGTTAGGGACAGCCCAAGAGACCCAGTACTTC. It translates to CASSLPQLGTAQETQYF.

V usage is TRBV10-3 and J usage is TRBJ2-1, with 7 nucleotides matching TRBD2. The CDR3 has 16 residues. With 2 bases clipped from V and 2 bases from J, the junction kept 6 bases outside the gene matches. CDR1 is ENHRY and CDR2 is SYGVKD in the germline V gene. DNA of the CDR3: TGTGCCATCAGTGAGCGGGAGGCTGGAACCTACAATGAGCAGTTCTTC. Translation: CAISEREAGTYNEQFF.

The chain uses TRBV30 and TRBJ1-2; unclear D gene. V was cut by 0 bases and J by 2 bases, with 19 bases left in between. The CDR3 runs 17 residues. Germline V lookup: CDR1 GTSNPN, CDR2 SVGIG (reference sequence). DNA for the CDR3: TGTGCCTGGAGTGTAAACCCTCATTGGCAGCGAAACTATGGCTACACCTTC. It specifies CAWSVNPHWQRNYGYTF. The variable domain in full, completed from reference TRBV30 and TRBJ1-2, reads SQTIHQWPATLVQPVGSPLSLECTVEGTSNPNLYWYRQAAGRGLQLLFYSVGIGQISSEVPQNLSASRPQDRQFILSSKKLLLSDSGFYLCAWSVNPHWQRNYGYTFGSGTRLTVV.

V is TRBV6-5 and J is TRBJ2-7; 7 nucleotides align to TRBD1. The CDR3 contains 14 residues. Germline trimming cut 6 bases from V and 0 bases from J; bases unmatched to any gene: 5. Looked up from germline, CDR1 is MNHEY and CDR2 is SVGAGI. CDR3 region: CASRPRDSSYEQYV. As DNA, the CDR3 is TGTGCCAGCAGACCTAGGGACAGCTCCTACGAGCAGTACGTC.

The chain has TRBV5-1 and TRBJ2-7; D may be TRBD2 (5 bases). This CDR3 has 14 amino acids. Trimming took 0 bases from V and 4 from J, leaving 11 bases between them. The germline CDR1 and CDR2 sequences are SGHRS and YFSETQ. The CDR3 sequence: CASSLDTTGYEQYF. CDR3 DNA sequence: TGCGCCAGCAGCTTGGATACAACGGGGTACGAGCAGTACTTC.

This clone has a handful of counts. This sequence joins TRBV2 and TRBJ1-1; TRBD1 is a possible D gene (5 bases). Germline V CDR1 and CDR2: SNHLY, FYNNEI. This CDR3 spans 16 amino acids. V lost 2 bases, J lost 0 bases, and 13 bases lay in between. The CDR3 protein is CASSEWAGRMNTEAFF. As DNA, the CDR3 is TGTGCCAGCAGTGAATGGGCAGGGAGAATGAACACTGAAGCTTTCTTT.

The chain carries TRBV18 and TRBJ1-1, with 7 bases matching TRBD1. This CDR3 contains 14 residues. Germline V gene data show CDR1 as KGHSH and CDR2 as LQKENI. J gave up 3 bases and V 2 bases, and 3 bases lay outside the gene matches. CDR3 loop: CASSPSGQHTEAFF. The CDR3 coding sequence is TGTGCCAGCTCACCATCGGGACAGCACACTGAAGCTTTCTTT.

The genes are TRBV7-2 and TRBJ2-7, with 8 bases that match TRBD1. CDR1 and CDR2 from the germline V gene are SGHTA and FQGNSA. The CDR3 consists of 15 residues. The ends lost 3 bases at V and 2 bases at J; junction bases unmatched: 6. The CDR3 is CASSLGGQAAYEQYF. CDR3 DNA: TGTGCCAGCAGCTTGGGGGGACAGGCCGCCTACGAGCAGTACTTC. The full variable domain, in which reference TRBV7-2 and TRBJ2-7 provide the parts outside the CDR3, is GAGVSQSPSNKVTEKGKDVELRCDPISGHTALYWYRQSLGQGLEFLIYFQGNSAPDKSGLPSDRFSAERTGGSVSTLTIQRTQQEDSAVYLCASSLGGQAAYEQYFGPGTRLTVT.

The J gene is TRBJ1-4, the V gene TRBV7-6; 7 bases are shared with TRBD1. Germline V lookup: CDR1 SGHVS, CDR2 FNYEAQ. V dropped 5 bases and J dropped 4; count of bases not matched to a gene: 4. The CDR3 is 14 residues long. The CDR3 DNA is TGTGCCAGCAGCCTTACAGGGGTTAATGAAAAACTGTTTTTT. Translated: CASSLTGVNEKLFF. Full variable domain (outside the CDR3, taken from reference TRBV7-6 and TRBJ1-4): GAGVSQSPRYKVTKRGQDVALRCDPISGHVSLYWYRQALGQGPEFLTYFNYEAQQDKSGLPNDRFSAERPEGSISTLTIQRTEQRDSAMYRCASSLTGVNEKLFFGSGTQLSVL.

The CDR3: CASSIGLSGLQETQYF. As DNA, the CDR3 is TGTGCCAGTAGTATCGGCCTTAGCGGACTACAAGAGACCCAGTACTTC. The chain employs TRBV19 and TRBJ2-5; TRBD2 might be the D (6 bases). Trimming stripped 3 bases from V and 2 bases from J, with 16 bases between. The germline gives CDR1 LNHDA, CDR2 SQIVND (reference sequence). The CDR3 extends over 16 amino acids.

This clone was found once. The CDR3 sequence is CASYIRTSSYNEQFF. CDR3 in DNA: TGTGCCAGCTACATCCGCACAAGCTCCTACAATGAGCAGTTCTTC. This chain connects TRBV18 to TRBJ2-1; D unresolved. The CDR3 is 15 amino acids. V dropped 7 bases and J dropped 0 bases, with 13 bases sitting between them. Germline values: CDR1 KGHSH, CDR2 LQKENI.

The rearrangement joins TRBV7-3 to TRBJ2-1; 12 bases are shared with TRBD2. Unmatched junction bases numbered 6, after V lost 4 bases and J lost 5 bases. Germline assignment: CDR1 SGHTA and CDR2 FQGTGA. The CDR3 extends over 16 amino acids. Here the CDR3 DNA reads TGTGCCAGCAGCTCGTCTAGCGGGGGGGCAAACAATGAGCAGTTCTTC. Encoded protein: CASSSSSGGANNEQFF.

A few counts support this clone. This chain connects TRBV29-1 to TRBJ1-2, with unresolved D. The V and J ends lost 8 bases and 7 bases respectively, with 11 bases between them. This CDR3 spans 10 amino acids. From germline, CDR1 is SQVTM and CDR2 ANQGSEA. Written as DNA, the CDR3 is TGCAGCACCTTCAGTGGTGGCTACACCTTC. Translation: CSTFSGGYTF.

This clone has just a few counts. This sequence joins TRBV7-3 and TRBJ2-3; D perhaps matches TRBD2 (5 bases). Germline V gene lookup returns CDR1 SGHTA and CDR2 FQGTGA. This CDR3 region has 13 residues. V lost 6 bases to trimming and J lost 5 bases, with 12 bases between them. The DNA of the CDR3 is TGTGCCAGCAGTCGTAGCGTCATAGATACGCAGTATTTT. As protein: CASSRSVIDTQYF.

The chain links TRBV30 to TRBJ1-2; TRBD1 aligns across 8 bases. The length of the CDR3 is 13 residues. Per the germline V gene, CDR1 is GTSNPN and CDR2 is SVGIG (reference sequence). Trimming at V came to 4 bases and at J to 7 bases, leaving 8 bases not matched to a gene. CDR3 protein: CAWNRRGRRGYTF. CDR3 coding DNA: TGTGCCTGGAACCGCAGGGGGCGGCGTGGCTACACCTTC.

The rearrangement uses TRBV2 and TRBJ1-3; possible D gene TRBD1, 6 bases. This CDR3 region has 14 residues. V was trimmed by 4 bases and J by 2 bases, leaving 9 bases between them. CDR1 is SNHLY, CDR2 FYNNEI, per germline. This CDR3 reads CASSVGGAGNTIYF. In DNA, the CDR3 is TGTGCCAGCAGTGTAGGGGGGGCTGGAAACACCATATATTTT. Variable domain in full (rest from reference TRBV2 and TRBJ1-3): EPEVTQTPSHQVTQMGQEVILRCVPISNHLYFYWYRQILGQKVEFLVSFYNNEISEKSEIFDDQFSVERPDGSNFTLKIRSTKLEDSAMYFCASSVGGAGNTIYFGEGSWLTVV.

The V and J genes are TRBV4-1 and TRBJ1-2; no clear D gene. This CDR3 comprises 15 residues. The V end lost 0 bases, the J end lost 3 bases, and 11 bases lay between the germline ends. Germline lookup yields CDR1 MGHRA and CDR2 YSYEKL. As DNA, the CDR3 is TGCGCCAGCAGCCAAGATTCCGGGCCTTACTATGGCTACACCTTC. Amino acids: CASSQDSGPYYGYTF.

This clone was seen a few times. The gene calls are TRBV6-5 and TRBJ1-4, with TRBD1 identical over 10 bases. Trimming took 2 bases from V and 12 from J; bases not matched to a gene: 3. Germline V lookup: CDR1 MNHEY, CDR2 SVGAGI. The CDR3 is 13 residues long. CDR3 sequence (DNA): TGTGCCAGCAGTTACGACAGGGGGCGCGAACTGTTTTTT. Its translation: CASSYDRGRELFF.